This TCR beta chain is drawn from a study of CD8+CD57+ T cells in acquired aplastic anemia. The sample holds a few counts of this clonotype. Patients selected for sequencing had displayed CD8+CD57+ cell expansion by flow cytometry. Genomic DNA served as template for TCR beta VDJ and CDR3 profiling. A single record per CDR3 protein comes from TCRdb applying MiXCR to the reads. The sample lists 200,000 to 250,000 distinct CDR3 sequences, about 60% seen once, with around 60% in the top ten. V dropped 7 bases and J dropped 0 bases, with 10 bases sitting between them. CDR1 SGHTA and CDR2 FQGNSA come from the germline V gene. The CDR3 contains 14 residues.

This sequence originates from a human donor with aplastic anemia. The material sequenced was sorted CD4+, CD8+, or CD8+CD57+ T cells (not recorded which) from PBMCs. The chain couples TRBV7-2 to TRBJ1-5; D is unresolved. The DNA for the CDR3 is TGTGCCAGCAACCCCCAGTATAGCAATCAGCCCCAGCATTTT. Amino acids: CASNPQYSNQPQHF.